The TCR beta chain described here comes from a study of PD-1 blockade in classical Hodgkin lymphoma. Every patient relapsed after autologous stem cell transplantation, and brentuximab vedotin exposure varied. Method: immunoSEQ multiplex PCR; TCRdb's copy keeps in-frame clones and lacks some. Of roughly 20,000 clones listed, nearly 75% are singletons. Germline CDR1 is GTSNPN and CDR2 is SVGIG (reference sequence). This CDR3 has 11 amino acids. V lost 0 bases to trimming and J lost 12 bases, with 6 bases between them. V is TRBV30 and J is TRBJ1-6; D is ambiguous. The origin of this receptor is a human donor with classical Hodgkin lymphoma. The sample in question was peripheral blood mononuclear cells (PBMCs), obtained before the second cycle of nivolumab. The CDR3 loop reads CAWSVGGPLHF. Here the CDR3 DNA reads TGTGCCTGGAGTGTAGGAGGACCCCTCCACTTT.